The clone carrying this T cell receptor beta chain was counted a few times. Researchers took RNA transcripts and amplified the TCR beta CDR3 regions from them. Using the HTBI primer set, a first-round RT-PCR was run on the TCR CDR3. Each CDR3 protein is one row after TCRdb ran MiXCR on the multiplex PCR reads. In the table there are 650,000 to 750,000 distinct CDR3 sequences, approximately 15% of which are singletons. The length of the CDR3 is 16 residues. The germline gives CDR1 DFQATT, CDR2 SNEGSKA (reference sequence). The trim removed 5 bases at V and 4 bases at J, leaving 8 bases unmatched. This entry is derived from a study of T cells in Graves' hyperthyroidism and ophthalmopathy.

The sequenced material came from blood. The clonotype originates from a woman under 30 with Graves' hyperthyroidism. The chain has TRBV20-1 and TRBJ2-3; TRBD2 matches at 14 bases. The CDR3 protein is CSAPTSGRAWADTQYF. In nucleotides, the CDR3 is TGCAGTGCTCCGACTAGCGGGAGGGCCTGGGCAGATACGCAGTATTTT.